The rows below give T cell receptor beta chains drawn from one sample of a study of cytomegalovirus exposure and HLA in healthy donors. Produced via immunoSEQ multiplex PCR; TCRdb's table is partial and in-frame only. Among some 120,000 clones listed, 74% were seen once. The specimen sequenced was PBMCs. These receptors all stem from a woman between 45 and 60 years old in good health and CMV-seropositive. The CDR3 runs from the conserved cysteine through the conserved F or W. The D gene is left open where the match is weak. Not every row has a clone size; where given, it reads once, few, many or a size class.

D gene: NA; clone size: NA; V gene: TRBV7-9; J gene: TRBJ2-3; CDR3 DNA: TGTGCCAGCAGCCTGGGGGGGCGGGGTACGCAGTATTTT; CDR3 protein: CASSLGGRGTQYF
D gene: NA; clone size: NA; V gene: TRBV30; J gene: TRBJ1-3; CDR3 DNA: TGTGCCTGGAGTGTAAAGCCCATCTCTGGAAACACCATATATTTT; CDR3 protein: CAWSVKPISGNTIYF
D gene: TRBD2; clone size: NA; V gene: TRBV25-1; J gene: TRBJ2-1; CDR3 DNA: TGTGCCAGCAGTGAATTTAGCGGGGGGGGAAGAAATGAGCAGTTCTTC; CDR3 protein: CASSEFSGGGRNEQFF
D gene: NA; clone size: few; V gene: TRBV10-3; J gene: TRBJ2-1; CDR3 DNA: TGTGCCATCACCCCCGGGGGACAGCAAAATGAGCAGTTCTTC; CDR3 protein: CAITPGGQQNEQFF
D gene: TRBD1; clone size: NA; V gene: TRBV5-8; J gene: TRBJ2-3; CDR3 DNA: TGTGCCAGCAGCTCCCTCTTTAGGACAGGTTGGGGCACAGATACGCAGTATTTT; CDR3 protein: CASSSLFRTGWGTDTQYF
D gene: TRBD1; clone size: NA; V gene: TRBV7-8; J gene: TRBJ1-3; CDR3 DNA: TGTGCCAGCAGCACGTGGACAGGAACGCGTAGAAACACCATATATTTT; CDR3 protein: CASSTWTGTRRNTIYF
D gene: NA; clone size: NA; V gene: TRBV5-1; J gene: TRBJ1-6; CDR3 DNA: TGCGCCAGCAGCTTAGGGGGGCGGGAGGATTCACCCCTCCACTTT; CDR3 protein: CASSLGGREDSPLHF
D gene: NA; clone size: NA; V gene: TRBV5-1; J gene: TRBJ2-3; CDR3 DNA: TGCGCCAGCAGCTTGACTTCCGCTAGCACAGATACGCAGTATTTT; CDR3 protein: CASSLTSASTDTQYF
D gene: NA; clone size: NA; V gene: TRBV30; J gene: TRBJ1-1; CDR3 DNA: TGTGCCTGGACCAAATTGAGGTTTGGGACTGAAGCTTTCTTT; CDR3 protein: CAWTKLRFGTEAFF
D gene: NA; clone size: NA; V gene: TRBV10-1; J gene: TRBJ2-1; CDR3 DNA: TGCGCCAGCAGTGAGTCGAACCAGGAAACCTACAATGAGCAGTTCTTC; CDR3 protein: CASSESNQETYNEQFF
D gene: TRBD2; clone size: few; V gene: TRBV6-1; J gene: TRBJ2-5; CDR3 DNA: TGTGCCAGCAGTGAAGTTCTAGCGGGGGGGCGGGAGACCCAGTACTTC; CDR3 protein: CASSEVLAGGRETQYF
D gene: TRBD1; clone size: NA; V gene: TRBV7-8; J gene: TRBJ2-2; CDR3 DNA: TGTGCCAGCCAATTTGGACAGGGGATGAACACCGGGGAGCTGTTTTTT; CDR3 protein: CASQFGQGMNTGELFF
D gene: NA; clone size: NA; V gene: TRBV5-1; J gene: TRBJ1-4; CDR3 DNA: TGCGCCAGCAGCTTGGGTTTGGGGCCCACAACTAATGAAAAACTGTTTTTT; CDR3 protein: CASSLGLGPTTNEKLFF
D gene: TRBD1; clone size: NA; V gene: TRBV5-8; J gene: TRBJ2-7; CDR3 DNA: TGTGCCAGCAGCTCCCTCGGGACAGGGGTGTACGAGCAGTACTTC; CDR3 protein: CASSSLGTGVYEQYF
D gene: NA; clone size: few; V gene: TRBV18; J gene: TRBJ1-5; CDR3 DNA: TGTGCCAGCTCACCTAGTGTTCTGAAGCCCCAGCATTTT; CDR3 protein: CASSPSVLKPQHF
D gene: TRBD1; clone size: NA; V gene: TRBV5-1; J gene: TRBJ2-5; CDR3 DNA: TGCGCCAGTGGGACAGGGCTGGGAGAGACCCAGTACTTC; CDR3 protein: CASGTGLGETQYF
D gene: NA; clone size: NA; V gene: TRBV29-1; J gene: TRBJ1-2; CDR3 DNA: TGCAGCGTTGAGGAGGCAGCCGATGGCTACACCTTC; CDR3 protein: CSVEEAADGYTF
D gene: NA; clone size: NA; V gene: TRBV12-2; J gene: TRBJ2-1; CDR3 DNA: TGTGCAAGTCGCTTAGTTTGGGCAGGGCCCAATGAGCAGTTCTTC; CDR3 protein: CASRLVWAGPNEQFF
D gene: TRBD1; clone size: NA; V gene: TRBV5-1; J gene: TRBJ1-2; CDR3 DNA: TGCGCCAGCCGAGAGACAGGGTACTATGGCTACACCTTC; CDR3 protein: CASRETGYYGYTF
D gene: NA; clone size: NA; V gene: TRBV19; J gene: TRBJ2-3; CDR3 DNA: TGTGCCAGTAGTAACGGTCCAGATACGCAGTATTTT; CDR3 protein: CASSNGPDTQYF
D gene: TRBD1; clone size: NA; V gene: TRBV5-1; J gene: TRBJ1-4; CDR3 DNA: TGCGCCAGCAGCCCGGGAGGGACAGCCCTGCTTGATGAAAAACTGTTTTTT; CDR3 protein: CASSPGGTALLDEKLFF
D gene: TRBD2; clone size: NA; V gene: TRBV5-4; J gene: TRBJ2-7; CDR3 DNA: TGTGCCAGCAGCGAACTAGCGGGGGCCTACGAGCAGTACTTC; CDR3 protein: CASSELAGAYEQYF
D gene: NA; clone size: NA; V gene: TRBV5-4; J gene: TRBJ2-7; CDR3 DNA: TGTGCCAGCAGCTTCCCCCGTGCAGGAAGCGAGCAGTACTTC; CDR3 protein: CASSFPRAGSEQYF
D gene: NA; clone size: NA; V gene: TRBV12-5; J gene: TRBJ2-7; CDR3 DNA: TGTGCTAGTGGTTTCATCGTATCCGGGGTCAACTACGAGCAGTACTTC; CDR3 protein: CASGFIVSGVNYEQYF
D gene: TRBD2; clone size: NA; V gene: TRBV7-7; J gene: TRBJ2-5; CDR3 DNA: TGTGCTAGCAGCGGGGCGGGGGTGTACCAAGAGACCCAGTACTTC; CDR3 protein: CASSGAGVYQETQYF
D gene: NA; clone size: NA; V gene: TRBV7-5; J gene: TRBJ2-1; CDR3 DNA: TGTGTCCGAGACCCCTGGGACTTGAGCTCCTACAATGAGCAGTTCTTC; CDR3 protein: CVRDPWDLSSYNEQFF
D gene: NA; clone size: NA; V gene: TRBV7-9; J gene: TRBJ1-1; CDR3 DNA: TGTGCCAGCAGCGAGACGGGGGAAACGGCTTTCTTT; CDR3 protein: CASSETGETAFF